Below, 27 T cell receptor beta chains from the same sample are listed, as sequenced in a study of cytomegalovirus exposure and HLA in healthy donors. With 60 Vbeta and 13 Jbeta primers, the PCR was carried out. Repertoires were generated with immunoSEQ multiplex PCR, while TCRdb's copy carries only in-frame clones and drops some. This table holds 110,000 to 150,000 clones, more than 9.5% found once. Input material: PBMCs. The receptor set was obtained from a man aged 50-59 years in good health and CMV-seronegative.

The chain joins TRBV7-9 to TRBJ2-2; D is unresolved. Germline V CDR1 and CDR2: SEHNR, FQNEAQ (reference sequence). CDR3 length: 13 residues. V lost 1 base to trimming and J lost 4 bases, with 4 bases between them. The DNA of the CDR3 is TGTGCCAGCAGCTTAGGCGGCACCGGGGAGCTGTTTTTT. Residues: CASSLGGTGELFF.

In its sample, this clone was seen a few times. V gene TRBV2 combines with J gene TRBJ2-7, with D tentatively TRBD1 (6 bases). V lost 4 bases to trimming and J lost 4 bases, with 17 bases between them. The CDR3 runs 15 residues. The germline V gene has CDR1 SNHLY and CDR2 FYNNEI. CDR3: CASSADRRLVYEQYF. CDR3 DNA sequence: TGTGCCAGCAGTGCTGACAGGCGCCTTGTGTACGAGCAGTACTTC. The variable domain in full, with the rest retrieved from reference TRBV2 and TRBJ2-7, is EPEVTQTPSHQVTQMGQEVILRCVPISNHLYFYWYRQILGQKVEFLVSFYNNEISEKSEIFDDQFSVERPDGSNFTLKIRSTKLEDSAMYFCASSADRRLVYEQYFGPGTRLTVT.

CDR3: CASSTGQGERYTF. The CDR3 DNA reads as TGTGCCAGCTCAACCGGACAGGGGGAGCGCTACACCTTC. The chain combines TRBV18 with TRBJ1-2; 10 bases are a match to TRBD1. Germline V gives CDR1 KGHSH, CDR2 LQKENI. This CDR3 spans 13 amino acids. With V trimmed by 5 bases and J by 9 bases, 6 bases remained unmatched.

The rearrangement links TRBV5-1 to TRBJ2-1, with TRBD2 identical over 11 bases. The CDR3 is made up of 14 amino acids. Germline V lookup: CDR1 SGHRS, CDR2 YFSETQ. The V and J ends lost 2 bases and 7 bases, in that order; junction bases with no gene match: 2. The CDR3 sequence is CASSLPSGGNEQFF. Here the CDR3 DNA reads TGCGCCAGCAGCTTACCTAGCGGGGGGAATGAGCAGTTCTTC.

Only a few counts were recorded for this clone. V usage is TRBV4-1 and J usage is TRBJ1-5, with D uncertain. CDR3 length: 16 residues. Germline V lookup: CDR1 MGHRA, CDR2 YSYEKL. Trimming shortened V by 2 bases and J by 0 bases, and 11 bases separated the two germline ends. CDR3 amino acids: CASSQYVVNSNQPQHF. CDR3 nucleotides: TGCGCCAGCAGCCAATACGTAGTTAATAGCAATCAGCCCCAGCATTTT.

This chain joins TRBV10-3 and TRBJ1-5, with TRBD1 as a possible D gene (6 bases). The CDR3 runs to 13 residues. From germline, CDR1 is ENHRY and CDR2 SYGVKD. Trimming cost V 8 bases and J 5 bases, with 13 bases left between them. The CDR3 nucleotides read TGTGCCATCGGGGGGGACAAAGATCAGCCCCAGCATTTT. Amino acid sequence: CAIGGDKDQPQHF.

This clone was seen a handful of times. The rearrangement links TRBV6-5 to TRBJ1-2; 9 nucleotides line up with TRBD1. Germline V gives CDR1 MNHEY, CDR2 SVGAGI. Trimming at V came to 0 bases and at J to 5 bases, leaving 4 bases not matched to a gene. The CDR3 contains 15 residues. CDR3 nucleotides: TGTGCCAGCAGTTACTCTGGGACAGGGATTTATGGCTACACCTTC. Encoded protein: CASSYSGTGIYGYTF.

This chain links TRBV2 with TRBJ2-2, with 7 bases aligning to TRBD2. Per the germline V gene, CDR1 is SNHLY and CDR2 is FYNNEI. The CDR3 is 14 residues long. V trimming: 8 bases; J trimming: 0 bases; junction bases outside the gene matches: 3. The CDR3 here is CASGGSPNTGELFF. The CDR3 DNA reads TGTGCCAGCGGCGGGAGTCCGAACACCGGGGAGCTGTTTTTT.

This rearrangement joins TRBV10-1 to TRBJ1-5; TRBD1 agrees at 7 bases. Germline lookup yields CDR1 WNHNN and CDR2 SYGVQD (reference sequence). This CDR3 region has 15 residues. The CDR3 reads CANTSPTGRHQPQHF. The CDR3 DNA is TGCGCAAATACCTCCCCGACAGGGAGGCATCAGCCCCAGCATTTT.

In this sample, this clone turned up a few times. The chain links TRBV6-1 to TRBJ2-5; possible D gene TRBD1, 6 bases. Germline values: CDR1 MNHNS, CDR2 SASEGT. CDR3 length: 12 residues. Trimming took 10 bases from V and 2 from J, leaving 11 bases between them. In DNA, the CDR3 is TGTGCCACCCGACAGGAGCAAGAGACCCAGTACTTC. As protein: CATRQEQETQYF.

Notes on this clone: Other DNA sequences in this specimen translate into the identical CDR3. V is TRBV5-8 and J is TRBJ1-5; D gene uncertain. The CDR3 extends over 15 amino acids. Germline CDR1 is SGHTS and CDR2 is YDEGEE. With 0 bases removed from V and 4 bases from J, the gap between germline ends came to 11 bases. The CDR3 spells CASSLGVAGNQPQHF. CDR3 DNA sequence: TGTGCCAGCAGCTTGGGCGTGGCAGGAAATCAGCCCCAGCATTTT.

This clone was detected a few times. The chain has TRBV21-1 and TRBJ1-1. TRBV21-1 is a listed pseudogene. The CDR3 extends over 14 amino acids. CDR3 nucleotides: TGTGCCAGCAGCAAAGGGAGCGGGGACACTGAAGCTTTCTTT. Translating gives CASSKGSGDTEAFF.

The table lists this clone with a few counts. The chain employs TRBV28 and TRBJ2-1; D uncertain. Between the trimmed V and J ends, which lost 3 bases and 5 bases, there was a span of 8 bases. Germline V lookup: CDR1 MDHEN, CDR2 SYDVKM. The CDR3 is 13 residues long. The CDR3 protein is CASSLKPDNEQFF. The CDR3 nucleotides read TGTGCCAGCAGTTTGAAGCCTGACAATGAGCAGTTCTTC.

CDR3 region: CASRTSASYNEQFF. The DNA for the CDR3 is TGTGCCAGCAGAACTAGCGCATCCTACAATGAGCAGTTCTTC. This chain uses TRBV6-5 with TRBJ2-1; 7 bases fit TRBD2. V shed 6 bases, J shed 1 base, and the junction held 3 bases outside the gene matches. This CDR3 spans 14 amino acids. CDR1 is MNHEY, CDR2 SVGAGI, per germline.

The V and J genes are TRBV5-1 and TRBJ2-1; 11 nucleotides align to TRBD2. The CDR3 covers 16 residues. From germline, CDR1 is SGHRS and CDR2 YFSETQ. V gave up 4 bases and J gave up 7 bases; unmatched junction bases: 10. CDR3 bases: TGCGCCAGCAGCGTATTTAGCGGGGGGGCTGGGAATGAGCAGTTCTTC. The encoded protein is CASSVFSGGAGNEQFF.

V usage is TRBV7-9 and J usage is TRBJ1-3; no firm D call. This CDR3 comprises 15 residues. The V and J ends lost 5 bases and 0 bases respectively, with 11 bases between them. Germline V gives CDR1 SEHNR, CDR2 FQNEAQ (reference sequence). DNA of the CDR3: TGTGCCAGCAGCCCCACTCGGAGCTCTGGAAACACCATATATTTT. It yields the protein CASSPTRSSGNTIYF.

V gene TRBV6-1 combines with J gene TRBJ2-5; 8 bases line up with TRBD2. The length of the CDR3 is 15 residues. The junction had 10 bases not matched to a gene; V was cut back by 5 bases and J by 5 bases. Germline V gives CDR1 MNHNS, CDR2 SASEGT. The CDR3 is CASSPFGGVRETQYF. As DNA, the CDR3 is TGTGCCAGCAGTCCTTTCGGGGGGGTCAGGGAGACCCAGTACTTC.

This clone showed up just a few times. The chain is built from TRBV5-1 and TRBJ2-1, with TRBD2 matching over 9 bases. Looked up from germline, CDR1 is SGHRS and CDR2 is YFSETQ. V shed 5 bases and J 2 bases; nucleotides not matched to a gene: 2. There are 14 residues in the CDR3. The CDR3 is CASRAGGPYNEQFF. The CDR3, as DNA: TGCGCCAGCAGGGCGGGGGGGCCCTACAATGAGCAGTTCTTC.

Ten or more counts support this clone. V gene TRBV19 combines with J gene TRBJ2-7; 10 nucleotides agree with TRBD1. This CDR3 is built from 17 residues. Germline-derived CDR1 and CDR2 are LNHDA and SQIVND (reference sequence). J was trimmed by 7 bases and V by 3 bases; bases with no gene match: 15. The CDR3 is CASSISGQGHQVLEQYF. For the CDR3, the DNA is TGTGCCAGTAGTATTTCGGGACAGGGGCACCAGGTCCTTGAGCAGTACTTC.

V and J are TRBV5-1 and TRBJ1-2; D ambiguous. Germline CDR1 and CDR2: SGHRS and YFSETQ. CDR3 length equals 13 residues. The germline V and J ends were trimmed by 0 bases and 0 bases, with 3 bases remaining between them. CDR3 nucleotides: TGCGCCAGCAGCTTGGCAGCTAACTATGGCTACACCTTC. The encoded protein is CASSLAANYGYTF. The full variable domain, in which reference TRBV5-1 and TRBJ1-2 provide the parts outside the CDR3, is KAGVTQTPRYLIKTRGQQVTLSCSPISGHRSVSWYQQTPGQGLQFLFEYFSETQRNKGNFPGRFSGRQFSNSRSEMNVSTLELGDSALYLCASSLAANYGYTFGSGTRLTVV.

The V call is TRBV5-1, the J call TRBJ2-4; the match to TRBD2 covers 10 bases. The germline gives CDR1 SGHRS, CDR2 YFSETQ. There are 16 residues in the CDR3. Germline trimming cut 2 bases from V and 8 bases from J; bases unmatched to any gene: 10. The CDR3 sequence: CASSLTSGTYLDIQYF. In nucleotides, the CDR3 is TGCGCCAGCAGCTTAACTAGCGGGACGTATTTGGACATTCAGTACTTC. Variable domain in full (rest from reference TRBV5-1 and TRBJ2-4): KAGVTQTPRYLIKTRGQQVTLSCSPISGHRSVSWYQQTPGQGLQFLFEYFSETQRNKGNFPGRFSGRQFSNSRSEMNVSTLELGDSALYLCASSLTSGTYLDIQYFGAGTRLSVL.

This clone has a handful of counts. J is TRBJ1-3 and V is TRBV6-1; D uncertain. Germline assignment: CDR1 MNHNS and CDR2 SASEGT. V dropped 8 bases and J dropped 0 bases, with 14 bases sitting between them. The CDR3 loop spans 15 amino acids. The CDR3 DNA reads as TGTGCCAGCGGACGGGGTGGGTTCTCTGGAAACACCATATATTTT. It codes for CASGRGGFSGNTIYF.

The genes are TRBV19 and TRBJ1-2; possibly TRBD1 for D (5 bases). Trimming took 3 bases from V and 3 from J, leaving 8 bases between them. In germline, CDR1 is LNHDA, CDR2 SQIVND (reference sequence). This CDR3 contains 13 residues. CDR3 nucleotide sequence: TGTGCCAGTAGTATCGGGGGGGACTATGGCTACACCTTC. This encodes CASSIGGDYGYTF. Drawing the rest from reference TRBV19 and TRBJ1-2, the complete variable domain is DGGITQSPKYLFRKEGQNVTLSCEQNLNHDAMYWYRQDPGQGLRLIYYSQIVNDFQKGDIAEGYSVSREKKESFPLTVTSAQKNPTAFYLCASSIGGDYGYTFGSGTRLTVV.

The V gene is TRBV6-1, the J gene TRBJ2-7; TRBD2 agrees at 7 bases. The CDR3 contains 19 residues. Germline V gene lookup returns CDR1 MNHNS and CDR2 SASEGT. V shed 2 bases and J 7 bases; nucleotides not matched to a gene: 23. The CDR3 loop is CASSEPVAGPIKSTREQYF. DNA for the CDR3: TGTGCCAGCAGTGAACCGGTAGCGGGCCCGATTAAAAGTACTAGGGAGCAGTACTTC.

This chain joins TRBV14 and TRBJ1-1; the D is unclear. The CDR3 extends over 16 amino acids. From germline, CDR1 is SGHDN and CDR2 FVKESK. Trimming shortened V by 4 bases and J by 1 base, and 16 bases separated the two germline ends. DNA for the CDR3: TGTGCCAGCAGCCCTAGAGTGAGGGCCGGGAACACTGAAGCTTTCTTT. The encoded protein is CASSPRVRAGNTEAFF.

This clone was found many times. This sequence joins TRBV27 and TRBJ2-1; 10 bases agree with TRBD2. Germline assignment: CDR1 MNHEY and CDR2 SMNVEV (reference sequence). CDR3 length: 15 residues. The ends lost 5 bases at V and 8 bases at J; junction bases unmatched: 9. CDR3 bases: TGTGCCAGCAGTCCCTCTAGCGGGAGTCTTCATGAGCAGTTCTTC. Residues: CASSPSSGSLHEQFF.

This clone has just a few counts. This sequence joins TRBV2 and TRBJ2-6; 11 nucleotides align to TRBD2. This CDR3 has 17 residues. Germline-derived CDR1 and CDR2 are SNHLY and FYNNEI. Trimming removed 6 bases from V and 0 bases from J; junction bases left unmatched: 4. The CDR3 region has the DNA TGTGCCAGCAGAACTAGCGGGGGCCGCTCTGGGGCCAACGTCCTGACTTTC. Translation: CASRTSGGRSGANVLTF.